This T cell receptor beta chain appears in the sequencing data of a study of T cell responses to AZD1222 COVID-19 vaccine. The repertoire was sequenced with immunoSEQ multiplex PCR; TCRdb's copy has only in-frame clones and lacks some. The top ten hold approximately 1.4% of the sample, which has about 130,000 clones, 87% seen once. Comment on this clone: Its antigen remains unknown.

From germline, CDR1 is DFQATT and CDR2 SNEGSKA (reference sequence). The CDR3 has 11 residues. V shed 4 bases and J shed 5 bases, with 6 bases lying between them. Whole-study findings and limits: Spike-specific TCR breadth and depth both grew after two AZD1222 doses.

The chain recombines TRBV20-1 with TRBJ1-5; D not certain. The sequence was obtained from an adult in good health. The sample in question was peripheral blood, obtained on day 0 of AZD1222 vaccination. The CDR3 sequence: CSANVDQPQHF. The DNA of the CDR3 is TGCAGTGCTAATGTGGATCAGCCCCAGCATTTT.